This TCR beta chain was obtained from a study of neurological immune-mediated disorders. Time point of the sample: longitudinal time-point 1 (baseline). Findings and limits, study-wide: Because no CDR3 amino acid sequences were shared across subjects by expanded clones, private repertoires were suggested in all groups.

This clonotype occurred many times. The target antigen is unknown. V gave up 5 bases and J gave up 5 bases; unmatched junction bases: 5. The CDR3 length is 13 residues. Per the germline V gene, CDR1 is SGHRS and CDR2 is YFSETQ. The cDNA was produced through 5'RACE with 10-nucleotide random UMIs. TCRdb re-called the 5' RACE reads with MiXCR, one entry per CDR3 protein. The sample records tens of thousands of distinct CDR3 sequences, 10% being singletons. The chain couples TRBV5-1 to TRBJ2-7; 9 bases match TRBD1. The receptor was derived from a man aged 30 to 45 in good health. The specimen sequenced was PBMCs. The CDR3 reads CASSRDRADEQYF. CDR3 DNA: TGCGCCAGCAGTCGGGACAGGGCGGACGAGCAGTACTTC.